Listed below are T cell receptor beta chains from one sample, sequenced in a study of blood T cell repertoires in COVID-19. Sequencing was performed with immunoSEQ multiplex PCR; in TCRdb, only in-frame clones are kept and a portion is missing. The sample consists of about 81,000 clones, around 80% of them appearing once. Input material: peripheral blood. The receptors originated from a human donor in a cohort sampled during active COVID-19. The CDR3 runs from the conserved cysteine through the conserved F or W. D genes are given only for firm matches. Expanded clones get a size class; other rows say once, few or many, or leave the size out.

j_gene,d_gene,abundance,v_gene,CDR3aa,CDR3nt
TRBJ1-1,NA,NA,TRBV6-5,CASGLSAAEAFF,TGTGCCAGCGGTCTGTCCGCGGCTGAAGCTTTCTTT
TRBJ2-3,TRBD2,NA,TRBV5-1,CASSAGGLFGVAGAAGWPDTQYF,TGCGCCAGCAGCGCCGGGGGATTATTTGGAGTAGCGGGGGCCGCAGGCTGGCCAGATACGCAGTATTTT
TRBJ2-5,TRBD2,NA,TRBV9,CASSVGGSGANQETQYF,TGTGCCAGCAGCGTAGGGGGAAGCGGGGCAAACCAAGAGACCCAGTACTTC
TRBJ1-1,NA,NA,TRBV6-7,CASSPYIEAFF,TGTGCCAGCAGTCCGTACATTGAAGCTTTCTTT
TRBJ2-7,NA,NA,TRBV28,CASSSEFPTYEQYF,TGTGCCAGCAGTTCAGAATTTCCCACCTACGAGCAGTACTTC
TRBJ1-1,NA,NA,TRBV12-3/TRBV12-4,CFEDPGGTEAFF,TGTTTCGAAGATCCGGGGGGCACTGAAGCTTTCTTT
TRBJ1-3,TRBD1,NA,TRBV14,CASSHPDRGGGNTIYF,TGTGCCAGCAGCCATCCCGACAGGGGGGGTGGAAACACCATATATTTT
TRBJ2-6,NA,NA,TRBV12-3/TRBV12-4,CASRTSGANVLTF,TGTGCCAGCAGGACTTCTGGGGCCAACGTCCTGACTTTC
TRBJ1-4,TRBD1,NA,TRBV5-1,CASSPFLGQGNEKLFF,TGCGCCAGCAGCCCTTTTTTAGGACAGGGTAATGAAAAACTGTTTTTT
TRBJ1-4,NA,NA,TRBV18,CASFGESTNEKLFF,TGTGCCAGCTTCGGGGAGTCAACTAATGAAAAACTGTTTTTT
TRBJ2-7,TRBD2,NA,TRBV11-3,CASTSGGSRSYEQYF,TGTGCCAGCACTAGCGGGGGGTCCCGCTCCTACGAGCAGTACTTC
TRBJ1-1,NA,NA,TRBV5-1,CASSLEGEAFF,TGCGCCAGCAGCTTGGAGGGGGAAGCTTTCTTT
TRBJ1-6,TRBD1,once,TRBV11-2,CASSPGGRDPLHF,TGTGCCAGCAGCCCAGGGGGTAGGGATCCCCTCCACTTT
TRBJ1-5,NA,NA,TRBV19,CATGESNQPQHF,TGTGCCACGGGGGAGAGCAATCAGCCCCAGCATTTT
TRBJ2-1,TRBD2,NA,TRBV7-2,CAAGAGGPWNEQFF,TGTGCCGCTGGAGCGGGGGGGCCGTGGAATGAGCAGTTCTTC
TRBJ1-6,NA,NA,TRBV7-2,CASSRSSYNSPLHF,TGTGCCAGCAGCCGCAGCTCCTATAATTCACCCCTCCACTTT
TRBJ2-2,NA,few,TRBV9,CASSVDVQFTGELFF,TGTGCCAGCAGCGTAGACGTGCAGTTCACCGGGGAGCTGTTTTTT
TRBJ2-7,NA,NA,TRBV5-4,CASSLERINYEQYF,TGTGCCAGCAGCTTGGAGAGGATCAATTACGAGCAGTACTTC
TRBJ2-1,NA,NA,TRBV7-9,CASSRYSGVNEQFF,TGTGCCAGCAGCCGATACAGCGGCGTAAATGAGCAGTTCTTC
TRBJ1-1,TRBD1,NA,TRBV6-6,CASSVRQGNTEAFF,TGTGCCAGCAGTGTCCGACAGGGAAATACTGAAGCTTTCTTT
TRBJ2-7,TRBD2,NA,TRBV19,CASSAGGPYEQYF,TGTGCCAGTTCGGCGGGGGGGCCCTACGAGCAGTACTTC
TRBJ2-3,TRBD2,NA,TRBV18,CASSARTSGASTDTQYF,TGTGCCAGCTCAGCAAGGACTAGCGGGGCTAGCACAGATACGCAGTATTTT
TRBJ1-3,TRBD1,NA,TRBV29-1,CSVDRLSSGNTIYF,TGCAGCGTGGACAGGTTGTCTTCTGGAAACACCATATATTTT
TRBJ2-6,NA,NA,TRBV27,CASTPVGTGANVLTF,TGTGCCAGCACCCCCGTGGGCACTGGGGCCAACGTCCTGACTTTC
TRBJ2-7,TRBD1,NA,TRBV18,CASSPRQGHSSF,TGTGCCAGCTCACCAAGACAGGGCCACTCCTCCTTC
TRBJ1-4,NA,NA,TRBV2,CATKLMGQLFF,TGTGCCACCAAGTTGATGGGGCAACTGTTTTTT
TRBJ1-3,NA,NA,TRBV3-1/TRBV3-2,CASSQKREINTIYF,TGTGCCAGCAGCCAGAAAAGAGAGATAAACACCATATATTTT
TRBJ2-7,NA,NA,TRBV5-6,CASSLVGGAGEQYF,TGTGCCAGCAGCTTGGTAGGGGGCGCGGGGGAGCAGTACTTC
TRBJ1-6,TRBD1,NA,TRBV2,CASSEGQGGNSPLHF,TGTGCCAGCAGTGAGGGACAGGGGGGGAATTCACCCCTCCACTTT
TRBJ2-5,TRBD1,NA,TRBV19,CASSLLRTGSAETQYF,TGTGCCAGTAGCCTCCTTCGGACAGGGTCTGCGGAGACCCAGTACTTC